These 32 T cell receptor beta chains were sequenced from one sample in a study of graft-versus-host responses after intestinal transplantation. The protocol was immunoSEQ multiplex PCR, while the TCRdb copy is restricted to in-frame clones and leaves out a portion. Among over 100,000 clones listed, 90% to 95% were seen once. No antigen has been assigned to these receptors. The sequenced sample was unstimulated CD8+ T cells sorted from spleen or lymph node cells, obtained before transplant. The receptor source for this set is a human donor who was the organ donor for an intestinal transplant.

The V call is TRBV4-1, the J call TRBJ1-5, with a weak D call TRBD1 (5 bases). Germline CDR1 MGHRA, CDR2 YSYEKL. V was pared by 0 bases and J by 7 bases, with 16 bases between. This CDR3 is built from 16 residues. The CDR3 DNA sequence: TGCGCCAGCAGCCAAGACCCAGGGCAGGGTGGGCAGCCCCAGCATTTT. As protein: CASSQDPGQGGQPQHF.

J is TRBJ1-2 and V is TRBV19; D is perhaps TRBD1 (5 bases). This CDR3 has 13 amino acids. Deletions cut 4 bases from V and 4 bases from J, with 10 bases between. Germline V gene sequence: CDR1 LNHDA, CDR2 SQIVND (reference sequence). CDR3 sequence (DNA): TGTGCCAGTAGTACCAAGGGGTCCTATGGCTACACCTTC. This encodes CASSTKGSYGYTF.

This chain connects TRBV30 to TRBJ2-1; 7 bases agree with TRBD2. The CDR3 consists of 13 residues. CDR1 and CDR2 (germline): GTSNPN, SVGIG (reference sequence). With V trimmed by 0 bases and J by 7 bases, 3 bases remained unmatched. CDR3 coding DNA: TGTGCCTGGAGTGTGACTAGCATTAATGAGCAGTTCTTC. Its translation: CAWSVTSINEQFF. The full variable domain, rest sourced from reference TRBV30 and TRBJ2-1, is SQTIHQWPATLVQPVGSPLSLECTVEGTSNPNLYWYRQAAGRGLQLLFYSVGIGQISSEVPQNLSASRPQDRQFILSSKKLLLSDSGFYLCAWSVTSINEQFFGPGTRLTVL.

This rearrangement joins TRBV27 to TRBJ2-7, with TRBD1 matching 7 bases. With 5 bases clipped from V and 0 bases from J, the junction kept 7 bases outside the gene matches. The CDR3 consists of 15 residues. The germline V gene has CDR1 MNHEY and CDR2 SMNVEV (reference sequence). The CDR3 sequence is CASSQRQGSSYEQYF. The CDR3 nucleotides are TGTGCCAGCAGTCAAAGACAGGGATCCTCCTACGAGCAGTACTTC.

The V gene is TRBV4-1, the J gene TRBJ1-1; 7 nucleotides agree with TRBD1. Looked up from germline, CDR1 is MGHRA and CDR2 is YSYEKL. With V trimmed by 1 base and J by 10 bases, 0 bases remained unmatched. The CDR3 consists of 11 residues. DNA for the CDR3: TGCGCCAGCAGCCAAGGACAGGGAGCTTTCTTT. Protein product: CASSQGQGAFF.

The V and J genes are TRBV19 and TRBJ2-7; maybe TRBD1 (6 bases). CDR1 and CDR2 from the germline V gene are LNHDA and SQIVND (reference sequence). There are 12 residues in the CDR3. V lost 4 bases, J lost 7 bases, and 11 bases lay in between. The CDR3 loop is CASSTATGEQYF. The CDR3 DNA reads TGTGCCAGTAGTACTGCGACAGGTGAGCAGTACTTC.

The count of this clone is one. The rearrangement links TRBV28 to TRBJ2-3; D possibly matches TRBD1 or TRBD2 (5 bases each). V was clipped by 0 bases and J by 2 bases, with 6 bases between them. Germline V gene sequence: CDR1 MDHEN, CDR2 SYDVKM. The CDR3 covers 14 residues. The CDR3 nucleotides read TGTGCCAGCAGTTTATGGGGGGACACAGATACGCAGTATTTT. It specifies CASSLWGDTDTQYF.

The J gene is TRBJ2-7, the V gene TRBV6-1, with a weak D call TRBD2 (6 bases). Trimming cost V 4 bases and J 6 bases, with 13 bases left between them. The germline CDR1 and CDR2 sequences are MNHNS and SASEGT. This CDR3 region has 13 residues. The CDR3 coding sequence is TGTGCCAGCAGTGGACTAGAGTTCTTCGAGCAGTACTTC. Encoded protein: CASSGLEFFEQYF.

The V gene is TRBV2, the J gene TRBJ1-5; 7 bases fit TRBD1. Trimming removed 7 bases from V and 2 bases from J; junction bases left unmatched: 2. Per the germline V gene, CDR1 is SNHLY and CDR2 is FYNNEI. The length of the CDR3 is 13 residues. The chain's CDR3 is CASTGQGNQPQHF. The CDR3 DNA is TGTGCCAGCACCGGACAGGGCAATCAGCCCCAGCATTTT.

The rearrangement joins TRBV7-9 to TRBJ2-7; D is ambiguous. This CDR3 has 12 residues. The germline CDR1 and CDR2 sequences are SEHNR and FQNEAQ (reference sequence). The ends were cut back, 7 bases at V and 1 base at J, with 8 bases in the middle. CDR3 coding DNA: TGTGCCAGCAAAGAAATTTCCTACGAGCAGTACTTC. It specifies CASKEISYEQYF.

This clone was counted a single time. The V and J genes are TRBV27 and TRBJ2-1; D not resolved. Trimming left V 4 bases short and J 3 bases short, with 1 base between. The CDR3 spans 11 residues. Germline CDR1 MNHEY, CDR2 SMNVEV (reference sequence). CDR3 protein: CASSYYNEQFF. In DNA form, the CDR3 reads TGTGCCAGCAGTTACTACAATGAGCAGTTCTTC.

This clone was seen just once. This chain connects TRBV10-3 to TRBJ1-2; no clear D gene. The CDR3 extends over 13 amino acids. Trimming pared 6 bases from V and 1 base from J, leaving 9 bases between. The germline V gene encodes CDR1 ENHRY and CDR2 SYGVKD. CDR3 DNA: TGTGCCATCAGGGCTGGGGATAACTATGGCTACACCTTC. This sequence encodes CAIRAGDNYGYTF.

The rearrangement uses TRBV7-2 and TRBJ2-7; D is perhaps TRBD2 (6 bases). The CDR3 contains 15 residues. Per the germline V gene, CDR1 is SGHTA and CDR2 is FQGNSA. V gave up 0 bases and J gave up 4 bases, with 13 bases separating them. The CDR3 here is CASSLASGARYEQYF. CDR3 in DNA: TGTGCCAGCAGCTTAGCTAGCGGAGCTAGGTACGAGCAGTACTTC.

The chain uses TRBV6-5 and TRBJ1-1; maybe TRBD1 (5 bases). The ends were cut back, 0 bases at V and 3 bases at J, with 11 bases in the middle. CDR3 length: 15 amino acids. Germline lookup yields CDR1 MNHEY and CDR2 SVGAGI. The CDR3 protein is CASSYSVRGDTEAFF. CDR3 DNA: TGTGCCAGCAGTTACTCCGTCCGGGGGGACACTGAAGCTTTCTTT.

V and J are TRBV5-5 and TRBJ2-2; D possibly corresponds to TRBD2 (6 bases). Germline values: CDR1 SGHKS, CDR2 YYEKEE (reference sequence). The CDR3 runs 16 residues. Trimming stripped 9 bases from V and 4 bases from J, with 22 bases between. CDR3 sequence (DNA): TGTGCCACCCACCAGGGACTTCCTTGGGGCACCGGGGAGCTGTTTTTT. Protein product: CATHQGLPWGTGELFF.

This clone is a singleton in its sample. The chain carries TRBV19 and TRBJ2-7, with D tentatively TRBD1 (6 bases). This CDR3 has 14 amino acids. In germline, CDR1 is LNHDA, CDR2 SQIVND (reference sequence). Trimming took off 6 bases at V and 9 bases at J, with 21 bases between the two ends. The CDR3, as DNA: TGTGCCAGTAGCCGCGACAGGATTGAGACGGGGCAGTACTTC. It is translated as CASSRDRIETGQYF.

This clone was seen only once. The rearrangement uses TRBV2 and TRBJ2-5; D not certain. The DNA end favors TRBJ2-7, so the J call may be wrong. The CDR3 length is 14 residues. The germline V gene encodes CDR1 SNHLY and CDR2 FYNNEI. The DNA of the CDR3 is TGTGCCAGCAGTGCCATGGTGGGGACCTACGAGCAGTACTTC. Encoded protein: CASSAMVGTYEQYF.

The rearrangement uses TRBV19 and TRBJ1-1; the match to TRBD1 covers 7 bases. Trimming cost V 4 bases and J 4 bases; bases outside gene matches: 6. This CDR3 comprises 14 residues. Germline assignment: CDR1 LNHDA and CDR2 SQIVND (reference sequence). CDR3 sequence reads: CASSTRTGVTEAFF. The DNA of the CDR3 is TGTGCCAGTAGTACTCGAACAGGGGTCACTGAAGCTTTCTTT.

This clone was found once. This sequence joins TRBV29-1 and TRBJ2-7; 10 bases are shared with TRBD2. Germline values: CDR1 SQVTM, CDR2 ANQGSEA. This CDR3 is built from 14 residues. The V segment lost 7 bases and the J segment 3 bases; nucleotides outside the gene matches: 9. In nucleotides, the CDR3 is TGCAGCGCTGCACTAGCGGGGCTCGACTACGAGCAGTACTTC. Translating it yields CSAALAGLDYEQYF.

The V gene is TRBV9, the J gene TRBJ2-1; 7 bases line up with TRBD1. V was clipped by 3 bases and J by 6 bases; unmatched bases: 12. This CDR3 is 16 amino acids long. Germline CDR1 and CDR2: SGDLS and YYNGEE. The DNA for the CDR3 is TGTGCCAGCAGCGCCGATAGACAGGGATCAGGCAATGAGCAGTTCTTC. Translating gives CASSADRQGSGNEQFF.

Concerning this clone: The same CDR3 can be traced to other DNA sequences in this sample. This sequence joins TRBV9 and TRBJ2-1; 8 nucleotides align to TRBD2. The CDR3 has 15 residues. V gave up 3 bases and J gave up 0 bases; unmatched junction bases: 2. CDR1 and CDR2 from the germline V gene are SGDLS and YYNGEE. The CDR3 region has the DNA TGTGCCAGCAGCGGGAGCGGGAGCTCCTACAATGAGCAGTTCTTC. Translation: CASSGSGSSYNEQFF.

This sequence joins TRBV27 and TRBJ2-7; D call uncertain. V was trimmed by 5 bases and J by 7 bases, leaving 15 bases between them. Germline V gives CDR1 MNHEY, CDR2 SMNVEV (reference sequence). The CDR3 consists of 13 residues. This chain's CDR3 is CASSPPPIGEQYF. In DNA form, the CDR3 reads TGTGCCAGCAGTCCCCCCCCGATCGGGGAGCAGTACTTC.

To note about this clone: The same CDR3 also results from other DNA sequences found in this sample. The V call is TRBV5-4, the J call TRBJ1-1; D may be TRBD1 (5 bases). Germline CDR1 and CDR2: SGHNT and YYREEE (reference sequence). Trimming removed 0 bases at V and 2 bases at J, with 5 bases between. This CDR3 contains 13 residues. CDR3: CASSLGGNTEAFF. CDR3 nucleotides: TGTGCCAGCAGCTTGGGGGGCAACACTGAAGCTTTCTTT.

The rearrangement links TRBV5-1 to TRBJ2-7, with 14 bases fitting TRBD2. With 0 bases clipped from V and 4 bases from J, the junction kept 0 bases outside the gene matches. The germline V gene encodes CDR1 SGHRS and CDR2 YFSETQ. This CDR3 is 15 amino acids long. Here the CDR3 reads CASSLGLAGGYEQYF. As DNA, the CDR3 is TGCGCCAGCAGCTTGGGACTAGCGGGAGGGTACGAGCAGTACTTC.

The chain is built from TRBV11-3 and TRBJ2-7; D remains unclear. V was pared by 4 bases and J by 3 bases, with 1 base between. The length of the CDR3 is 10 residues. Germline V gene lookup returns CDR1 SGHNT and CDR2 YENEEA. The CDR3 sequence is CASSYYEQYF. DNA of the CDR3: TGTGCCAGCAGCTACTACGAGCAGTACTTC.

The chain has TRBV25-1 and TRBJ1-3; 8 nucleotides agree with TRBD1. CDR1 is MGHDK, CDR2 SYGVNS, per germline. The ends lost 0 bases at V and 2 bases at J; junction bases unmatched: 3. This CDR3 region has 16 residues. The CDR3 DNA is TGTGCCAGCAGTGAATATACAGGGGGAGCTGGAAACACCATATATTTT. Translated, it gives CASSEYTGGAGNTIYF.

The chain is built from TRBV4-1 and TRBJ2-1, with 8 nucleotides matching TRBD1. J lost 5 bases, V lost 3 bases, and 3 bases had no gene match. This CDR3 contains 14 residues. Germline CDR1 is MGHRA and CDR2 is YSYEKL. CDR3 DNA: TGCGCCAGCAGCCAGACAGGGGTGAACAATGAGCAGTTCTTC. Translating gives CASSQTGVNNEQFF.

The chain carries TRBV9 and TRBJ2-2; no definite D call. The CDR3 has 12 residues. The V and J ends lost 4 bases and 3 bases respectively, with 4 bases between them. From germline, CDR1 is SGDLS and CDR2 YYNGEE. The CDR3 DNA sequence: TGTGCCAGCAGCCCCCACACCGGGGAGCTGTTTTTT. Encoded protein: CASSPHTGELFF.

The genes are TRBV9 and TRBJ2-1; D perhaps matches TRBD2 (6 bases). The germline gives CDR1 SGDLS, CDR2 YYNGEE. The CDR3 consists of 16 residues. The V gene lost 3 bases and the J gene lost 0 bases, with 13 bases spanning the gap. CDR3 bases: TGTGCCAGCAGCGATTCTAGCGCTAGCTCCTACAATGAGCAGTTCTTC. Residues: CASSDSSASSYNEQFF.

On this clone itself: A read error may account for a junction end that differs from germline. The chain combines TRBV7-9 with TRBJ2-5; 7 nucleotides align to TRBD1. The CDR3 length is 15 residues. Germline loops: CDR1 SEHNR, CDR2 FQNEAQ (reference sequence). In DNA, the CDR3 is TGTGCCAGCAGCTTCGAGAACAGGGGACAAGAGGCCCAGTACTTC. Protein sequence: CASSFENRGQEAQYF.

V is TRBV5-4 and J is TRBJ2-5; perhaps TRBD2 as D (7 bases). The CDR3 consists of 16 residues. Germline values: CDR1 SGHNT, CDR2 YYREEE (reference sequence). The V end lost 3 bases, the J end lost 2 bases, and 17 bases lay between the germline ends. The CDR3 DNA is TGTGCCAGCAGCTCCCCGGGGGGCGTGGGGCAAGAGACCCAGTACTTC. The encoded protein is CASSSPGGVGQETQYF.

The V gene is TRBV9, the J gene TRBJ2-5; the match to TRBD1 covers 8 bases. V was clipped by 0 bases and J by 3 bases; unmatched bases: 1. CDR1 is SGDLS and CDR2 is YYNGEE in the germline V gene. This CDR3 has 14 residues. This chain's CDR3 is CASSVEGQEETQYF. In DNA, the CDR3 is TGTGCCAGCAGCGTAGAGGGACAGGAAGAGACCCAGTACTTC.